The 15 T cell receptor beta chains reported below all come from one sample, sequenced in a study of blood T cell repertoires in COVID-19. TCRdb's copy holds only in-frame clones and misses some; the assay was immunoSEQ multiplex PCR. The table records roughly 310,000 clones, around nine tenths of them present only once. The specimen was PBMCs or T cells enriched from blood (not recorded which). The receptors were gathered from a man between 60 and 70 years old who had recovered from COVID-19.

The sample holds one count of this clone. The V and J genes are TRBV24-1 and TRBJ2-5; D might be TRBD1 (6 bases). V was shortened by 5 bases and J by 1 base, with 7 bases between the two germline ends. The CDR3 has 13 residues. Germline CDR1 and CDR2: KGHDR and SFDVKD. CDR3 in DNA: TGTGCCACCAGTGGAGGGGGCCAAGAGACCCAGTACTTC. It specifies CATSGGGQETQYF.

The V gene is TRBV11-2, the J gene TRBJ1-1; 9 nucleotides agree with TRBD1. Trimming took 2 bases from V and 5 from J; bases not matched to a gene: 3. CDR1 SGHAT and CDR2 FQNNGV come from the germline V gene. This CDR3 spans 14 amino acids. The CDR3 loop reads CASSLNRGLTEAFF. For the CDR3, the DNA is TGTGCCAGCAGCTTAAACAGGGGGCTTACTGAAGCTTTCTTT.

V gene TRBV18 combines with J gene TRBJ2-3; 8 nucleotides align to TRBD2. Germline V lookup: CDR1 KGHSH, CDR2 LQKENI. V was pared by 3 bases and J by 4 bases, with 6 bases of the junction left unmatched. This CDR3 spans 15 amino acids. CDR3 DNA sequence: TGTGCCAGCTCACCCGGGACTAGTTTTCCAGATACGCAGTATTTT. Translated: CASSPGTSFPDTQYF. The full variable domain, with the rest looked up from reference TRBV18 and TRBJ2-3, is NAGVMQNPRHLVRRRGQEARLRCSPMKGHSHVYWYRQLPEEGLKFMVYLQKENIIDESGMPKERFSAEFPKEGPSILRIQQVVRGDSAAYFCASSPGTSFPDTQYFGPGTRLTVL.

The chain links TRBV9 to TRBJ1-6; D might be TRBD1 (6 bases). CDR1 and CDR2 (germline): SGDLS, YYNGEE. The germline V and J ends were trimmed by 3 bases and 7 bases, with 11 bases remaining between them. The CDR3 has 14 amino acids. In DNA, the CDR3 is TGTGCCAGCAGCGCGGGACAAATAAATTCACCCCTCCACTTT. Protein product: CASSAGQINSPLHF.

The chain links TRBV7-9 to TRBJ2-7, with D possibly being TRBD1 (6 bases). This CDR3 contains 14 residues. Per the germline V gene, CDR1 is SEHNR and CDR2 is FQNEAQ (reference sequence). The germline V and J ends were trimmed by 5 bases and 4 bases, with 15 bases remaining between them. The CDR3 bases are TGTGCCAGCAGCCAGGACAGCGTGTCGTACGAGCAGTACTTC. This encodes CASSQDSVSYEQYF. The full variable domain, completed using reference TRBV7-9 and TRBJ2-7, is DTGVSQNPRHKITKRGQNVTFRCDPISEHNRLYWYRQTLGQGPEFLTYFQNEAQLEKSRLLSDRFSAERPKGSFSTLEIQRTEQGDSAMYLCASSQDSVSYEQYFGPGTRLTVT.

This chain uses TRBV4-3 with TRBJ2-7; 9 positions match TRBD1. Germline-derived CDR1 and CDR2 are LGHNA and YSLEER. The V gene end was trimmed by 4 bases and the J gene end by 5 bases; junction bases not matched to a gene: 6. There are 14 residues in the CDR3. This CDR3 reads CASSPLGQGNEQYF. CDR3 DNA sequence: TGCGCCAGCAGCCCTTTGGGACAGGGAAACGAGCAGTACTTC.

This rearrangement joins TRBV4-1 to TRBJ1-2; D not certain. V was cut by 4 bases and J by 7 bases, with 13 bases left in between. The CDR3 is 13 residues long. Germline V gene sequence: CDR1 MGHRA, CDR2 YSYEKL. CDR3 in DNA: TGCGCCAGCAGCCCCCCCGAGGTTTCTGGCTACACCTTC. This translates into CASSPPEVSGYTF.

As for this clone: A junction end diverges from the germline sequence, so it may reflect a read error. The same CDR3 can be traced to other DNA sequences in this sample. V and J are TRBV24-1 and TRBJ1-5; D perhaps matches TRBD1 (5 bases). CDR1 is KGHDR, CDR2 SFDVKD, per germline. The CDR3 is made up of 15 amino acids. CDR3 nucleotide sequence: TGTGCCACTAGTGATGAAGGACATAGCAATCAGCCCCAGCATTTT. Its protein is CATSDEGHSNQPQHF.

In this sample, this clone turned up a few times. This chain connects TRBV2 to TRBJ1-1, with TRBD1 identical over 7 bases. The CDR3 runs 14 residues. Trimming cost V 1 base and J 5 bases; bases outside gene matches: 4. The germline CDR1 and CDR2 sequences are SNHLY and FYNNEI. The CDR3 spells CASSEEQGMTEAFF. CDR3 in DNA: TGTGCCAGCAGTGAAGAACAGGGGATGACTGAAGCTTTCTTT. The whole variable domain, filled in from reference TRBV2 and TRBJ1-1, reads EPEVTQTPSHQVTQMGQEVILRCVPISNHLYFYWYRQILGQKVEFLVSFYNNEISEKSEIFDDQFSVERPDGSNFTLKIRSTKLEDSAMYFCASSEEQGMTEAFFGQGTRLTVV.

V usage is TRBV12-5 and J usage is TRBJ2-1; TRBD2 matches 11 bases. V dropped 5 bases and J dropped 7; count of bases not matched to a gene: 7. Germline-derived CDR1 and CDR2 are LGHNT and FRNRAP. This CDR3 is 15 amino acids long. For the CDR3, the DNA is TGTGCTAGTGGTCCCGGGACTAGCGGACGGAATGAGCAGTTCTTC. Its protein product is CASGPGTSGRNEQFF.

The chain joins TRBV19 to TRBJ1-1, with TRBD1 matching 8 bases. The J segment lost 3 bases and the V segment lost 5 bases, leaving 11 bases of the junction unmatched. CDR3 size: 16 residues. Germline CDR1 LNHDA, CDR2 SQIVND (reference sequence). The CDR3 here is CASSVSPYRGDTEAFF. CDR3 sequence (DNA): TGTGCCAGTAGTGTCAGCCCATACAGGGGGGACACTGAAGCTTTCTTT.

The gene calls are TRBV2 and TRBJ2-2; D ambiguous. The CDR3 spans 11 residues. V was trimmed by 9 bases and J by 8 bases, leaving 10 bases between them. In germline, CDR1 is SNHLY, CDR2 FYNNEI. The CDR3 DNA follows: TGTGCCAGTTCTGACAAGGGGGAGCTGTTTTTT. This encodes CASSDKGELFF. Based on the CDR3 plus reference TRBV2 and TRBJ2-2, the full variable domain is EPEVTQTPSHQVTQMGQEVILRCVPISNHLYFYWYRQILGQKVEFLVSFYNNEISEKSEIFDDQFSVERPDGSNFTLKIRSTKLEDSAMYFCASSDKGELFFGEGSRLTVL.

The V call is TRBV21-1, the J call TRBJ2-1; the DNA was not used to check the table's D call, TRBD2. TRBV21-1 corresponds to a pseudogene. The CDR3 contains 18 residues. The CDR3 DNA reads TGTGCCAGCAGTCGGCGACTAGCGGGGCCCAATCGGGACAATGAGCAGTTCTTC. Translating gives CASSRRLAGPNRDNEQFF.

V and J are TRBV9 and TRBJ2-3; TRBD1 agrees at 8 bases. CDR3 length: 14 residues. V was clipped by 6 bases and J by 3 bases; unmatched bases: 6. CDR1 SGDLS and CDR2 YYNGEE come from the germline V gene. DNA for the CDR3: TGTGCCAGCAACGGACAGGGTAGTACAGATACGCAGTATTTT. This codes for CASNGQGSTDTQYF.

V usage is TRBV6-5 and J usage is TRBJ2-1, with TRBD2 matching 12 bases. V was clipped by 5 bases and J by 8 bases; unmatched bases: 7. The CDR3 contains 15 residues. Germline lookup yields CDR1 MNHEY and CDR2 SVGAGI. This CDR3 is CASSPSGGAADEQFF. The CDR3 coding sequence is TGTGCCAGCAGTCCTAGCGGGGGGGCGGCGGATGAGCAGTTCTTC.